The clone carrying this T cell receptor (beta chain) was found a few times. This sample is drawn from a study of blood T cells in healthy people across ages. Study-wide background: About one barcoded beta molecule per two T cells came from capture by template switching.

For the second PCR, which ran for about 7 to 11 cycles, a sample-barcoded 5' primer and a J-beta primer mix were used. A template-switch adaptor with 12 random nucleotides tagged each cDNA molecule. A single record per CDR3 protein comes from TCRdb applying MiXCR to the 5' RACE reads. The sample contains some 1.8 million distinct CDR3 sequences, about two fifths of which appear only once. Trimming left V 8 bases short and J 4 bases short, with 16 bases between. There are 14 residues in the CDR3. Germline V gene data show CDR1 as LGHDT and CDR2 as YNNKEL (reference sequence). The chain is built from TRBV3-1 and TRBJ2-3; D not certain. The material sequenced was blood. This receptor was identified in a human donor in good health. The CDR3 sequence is CASRLDLFSDTQYF. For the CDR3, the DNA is TGTGCCAGCCGACTCGACTTATTCTCAGATACGCAGTATTTT.